This TCR beta chain stems from a study of blood T cell repertoires in COVID-19. CDR3 size: 16 residues. CDR1 and CDR2 from the germline V gene are MDHEN and SYDVKM. With 3 bases clipped from V and 4 bases from J, the junction kept 8 bases outside the gene matches. Data came from immunoSEQ multiplex PCR; TCRdb stores just in-frame clones and leaves some out. Here the sample spans under 250,000 clones, approximately 83% being singletons. V is TRBV28 and J is TRBJ2-1, with 8 bases lining up with TRBD1. The clonotype comes from a man aged 35-49 years with acute or convalescent COVID-19. Source material: peripheral blood. CDR3 region: CASSFMKGQGYNEQFF. CDR3 DNA: TGTGCCAGCAGTTTTATGAAAGGACAGGGATACAATGAGCAGTTCTTC. Looking up the rest from reference TRBV28 and TRBJ2-1 gives the full variable domain: DVKVTQSSRYLVKRTGEKVFLECVQDMDHENMFWYRQDPGLGLRLIYFSYDVKMKEKGDIPEGYSVSREKKERFSLILESASTNQTSMYLCASSFMKGQGYNEQFFGPGTRLTVL.